Each of the 30 T cell receptor beta chains below was sequenced from the same sample in a study of T cells in Graves' hyperthyroidism and ophthalmopathy. Using RNA transcripts as the source, TCR beta CDR3 regions were amplified. An initial round of RT-PCR targeting the TCR CDR3 relied on the HTBI primer set. One entry per CDR3 protein, called by TCRdb with MiXCR from the multiplex PCR reads. Here the sample spans 700,000 or so distinct CDR3 sequences, around 17% being singletons. Sequencing was carried out using blood. The source of these receptors is a man younger than 35 with Graves' hyperthyroidism.

In this sample, this clonotype turned up a few times. The chain couples TRBV29-1 to TRBJ1-4, with D possibly being TRBD1 (6 bases). Trimming took 7 bases from V and 0 from J, leaving 18 bases between them. Germline CDR1 is SQVTM and CDR2 is ANQGSEA. This CDR3 is 16 amino acids long. The CDR3 nucleotides read TGCAGCGACAAGGGCAGGGGAAGCGCAACTAATGAAAAACTGTTTTTT. Protein product: CSDKGRGSATNEKLFF.

This clonotype was seen only a few times. The rearrangement uses TRBV7-3 and TRBJ2-3; D is perhaps TRBD2 (6 bases). Germline CDR1 SGHTA, CDR2 FQGTGA. CDR3 length: 15 residues. V shed 5 bases and J shed 0 bases, with 12 bases lying between them. In DNA form, the CDR3 reads TGTGCCAGCAGCCCCGGGAGCGCTAGCACAGATACGCAGTATTTT. Protein product: CASSPGSASTDTQYF.

Points on this clonotype: A read error may be the cause here, since a much bigger clone is one base away. The genes are TRBV27 and TRBJ2-5; 12 positions match TRBD2. CDR3 length: 16 amino acids. The V and J ends lost 5 bases and 0 bases, in that order; junction bases with no gene match: 4. The germline gives CDR1 MNHEY, CDR2 SMNVEV (reference sequence). In nucleotides, the CDR3 is TGTGCCAGCAGTCTCCTAGCGGGAGGGTACCAAGAGACCCAGTACTTC. Its protein is CASSLLAGGYQETQYF.

This clonotype was observed a few times. The chain employs TRBV29-1 and TRBJ2-5; D not resolved. Trimming removed 6 bases from V and 0 bases from J, with 14 bases in between. Germline loops: CDR1 SQVTM, CDR2 ANQGSEA. The CDR3 length is 14 residues. For the CDR3, the DNA is TGCAGCGTCCGTTTAGGTGGCAACCAAGAGACCCAGTACTTC. Residues: CSVRLGGNQETQYF.

There are a few counts of this clonotype. The CDR3 region is CSARVRSTYEQYF. Written as DNA, the CDR3 is TGCAGTGCTAGAGTTAGGAGTACCTACGAGCAGTACTTC. The J gene is TRBJ2-7, the V gene TRBV20-1, with D unclear. The CDR3 loop spans 13 amino acids. V was trimmed by 1 base and J by 2 bases, leaving 9 bases between them. CDR1 is DFQATT and CDR2 is SNEGSKA in the germline V gene (reference sequence).

This clonotype was counted at least ten times. The V call is TRBV18, the J call TRBJ2-2, with a tentative D call TRBD2 (6 bases). Germline assignment: CDR1 KGHSH and CDR2 LQKENI. Trimming took 3 bases from V and 4 from J, leaving 12 bases between them. The CDR3 covers 15 residues. In DNA form, the CDR3 reads TGTGCCAGCTCACCGCCACTAGCCTCCACCGGGGAGCTGTTTTTT. Residues: CASSPPLASTGELFF. The full variable domain, its missing parts supplied by reference TRBV18 and TRBJ2-2, is NAGVMQNPRHLVRRRGQEARLRCSPMKGHSHVYWYRQLPEEGLKFMVYLQKENIIDESGMPKERFSAEFPKEGPSILRIQQVVRGDSAAYFCASSPPLASTGELFFGEGSRLTVL.

This clonotype was detected many times. The rearrangement uses TRBV2 and TRBJ2-7; 9 bases map to TRBD1. V lost 2 bases to trimming and J lost 4 bases; unmatched junction nucleotides: 15. This CDR3 region has 18 residues. Germline CDR1 and CDR2: SNHLY and FYNNEI. CDR3 sequence (DNA): TGTGCCAGCAGTGAACCTTTGTCCCCGGACAGGGGACAGTACGAGCAGTACTTC. Its translation: CASSEPLSPDRGQYEQYF.

The chain couples TRBV6-1 to TRBJ1-1; D perhaps matches TRBD1 (5 bases). CDR1 and CDR2 (germline): MNHNS, SASEGT. Trimming took 1 base from V and 5 from J, leaving 14 bases between them. The CDR3 has 15 residues. The CDR3 bases are TGTGCCAGCAGTGAAGGAGCCGACGGGGGGACTGAAGCTTTCTTT. It is translated as CASSEGADGGTEAFF.

This clonotype occurred a few times. The genes are TRBV4-3 and TRBJ1-5; the D gene is possibly TRBD1 (5 bases). Germline V lookup: CDR1 LGHNA, CDR2 YSLEER. The CDR3 sequence is 16 residues long. Trimming removed 0 bases from V and 0 bases from J, with 9 bases in between. The CDR3 DNA reads as TGCGCCAGCAGCCAAGATTGGGGGGTTAGCAATCAGCCCCAGCATTTT. Its protein is CASSQDWGVSNQPQHF.

There are many counts of this clonotype. The rearrangement uses TRBV10-3 and TRBJ2-1; 9 bases line up with TRBD2. This CDR3 is 16 amino acids long. After removal of 3 bases from V and 0 bases from J, the junction contained 3 bases not matched to a gene. CDR1 and CDR2 from the germline V gene are ENHRY and SYGVKD. In DNA form, the CDR3 reads TGTGCCATCAGTGACCTGACTAGCGGCTCCTACAATGAGCAGTTCTTC. It yields the protein CAISDLTSGSYNEQFF.

This clonotype was recorded at least ten times. This sequence joins TRBV28 and TRBJ2-5; 7 nucleotides line up with TRBD2. V shed 6 bases, J shed 6 bases, and the junction held 16 bases outside the gene matches. This CDR3 has 16 residues. Germline-derived CDR1 and CDR2 are MDHEN and SYDVKM. CDR3 nucleotides: TGTGCCAGCAGCCCTACCCAAGGACTAGTAGGAAAGACCCAGTACTTC. Encoded protein: CASSPTQGLVGKTQYF. Full variable domain (remainder filled in from reference TRBV28 and TRBJ2-5): DVKVTQSSRYLVKRTGEKVFLECVQDMDHENMFWYRQDPGLGLRLIYFSYDVKMKEKGDIPEGYSVSREKKERFSLILESASTNQTSMYLCASSPTQGLVGKTQYFGPGTRLLVL.

There are a few counts of this clonotype. The rearrangement joins TRBV4-1 to TRBJ2-5; weak D call: TRBD2 (6 bases). Germline V gives CDR1 MGHRA, CDR2 YSYEKL. Trimming took 2 bases from V and 2 from J, leaving 15 bases between them. This CDR3 comprises 16 residues. CDR3 in amino acids: CASSQRSGAEQETQYF. The CDR3 DNA reads TGCGCCAGCAGCCAACGTTCGGGAGCCGAGCAAGAGACCCAGTACTTC.

This clonotype was found a few times. This chain uses TRBV27 with TRBJ2-7; D might be TRBD1 (6 bases). CDR1 is MNHEY and CDR2 is SMNVEV in the germline V gene (reference sequence). The V gene lost 0 bases and the J gene lost 1 base, with 13 bases spanning the gap. The CDR3 has 16 residues. Here the CDR3 DNA reads TGTGCCAGCAGTTTATCGCCTAACAGGGTTTCCTACGAGCAGTACTTC. This codes for CASSLSPNRVSYEQYF.

V is TRBV5-6 and J is TRBJ2-7, with D unclear. V was shortened by 0 bases and J by 7 bases, with 8 bases between the two germline ends. Germline values: CDR1 SGHDT, CDR2 YYEEEE. The CDR3 loop spans 12 amino acids. This CDR3 reads CASSLDSREQYF. CDR3 bases: TGTGCCAGCAGCTTGGACAGTAGGGAGCAGTACTTC. Complete variable domain (other parts from reference TRBV5-6 and TRBJ2-7): DAGVTQSPTHLIKTRGQQVTLRCSPKSGHDTVSWYQQALGQGPQFIFQYYEEEERQRGNFPDRFSGHQFPNYSSELNVNALLLGDSALYLCASSLDSREQYFGPGTRLTVT.

The chain carries TRBV5-8 and TRBJ2-7; 13 positions agree with TRBD2. This CDR3 is built from 15 residues. J gave up 5 bases and V 4 bases, and 6 bases lay outside the gene matches. CDR1 is SGHTS and CDR2 is YDEGEE in the germline V gene. The CDR3 reads CASSAGTSGKDEQYF. CDR3 coding DNA: TGTGCCAGCAGCGCAGGGACTAGCGGGAAGGACGAGCAGTACTTC.

This clonotype was seen at least ten times. The chain links TRBV7-8 to TRBJ2-3; TRBD1 matches at 8 bases. Germline CDR1 SGHVS, CDR2 FQNEAQ. After removal of 6 bases from V and 4 bases from J, the junction contained 9 bases not matched to a gene. The CDR3 loop spans 15 amino acids. The CDR3 region has the DNA TGTGCCAGCAGGTCGACAGGGGTGGGGGCAGATACGCAGTATTTT. Amino acid sequence: CASRSTGVGADTQYF.

The table lists this clonotype with a few counts. V is TRBV10-3 and J is TRBJ2-1; 11 bases are a match to TRBD1. Germline CDR1 reads ENHRY; CDR2 reads SYGVKD. The V segment lost 0 bases and the J segment 6 bases; nucleotides outside the gene matches: 4. This CDR3 comprises 16 residues. Here the CDR3 reads CAISESGTGGINEQFF. The CDR3 DNA is TGTGCCATCAGTGAGTCCGGGACAGGGGGAATCAATGAGCAGTTCTTC.

This rearrangement joins TRBV19 to TRBJ2-4, with D tentatively TRBD2 (6 bases). The CDR3 has 14 residues. Per the germline V gene, CDR1 is LNHDA and CDR2 is SQIVND (reference sequence). The V and J ends lost 1 base and 8 bases respectively, with 12 bases between them. The CDR3 region is CASSIAGVGDIQYF. CDR3 sequence (DNA): TGTGCCAGTAGTATAGCGGGGGTAGGGGACATTCAGTACTTC.

At least ten counts were recorded for this clonotype. The rearrangement joins TRBV7-8 to TRBJ2-3; 7 bases fit TRBD1. Trimming at V came to 1 base and at J to 2 bases, leaving 9 bases not matched to a gene. CDR3 size: 17 residues. In germline, CDR1 is SGHVS, CDR2 FQNEAQ. CDR3 sequence reads: CASSLGTQGRYTDTQYF. For the CDR3, the DNA is TGTGCCAGCAGCTTAGGGACACAGGGGCGCTACACAGATACGCAGTATTTT.

This clonotype was counted many times. The rearrangement links TRBV20-1 to TRBJ2-3, with 7 bases that match TRBD1. This CDR3 has 13 residues. Trimming took 5 bases from V and 5 from J; bases not matched to a gene: 7. Germline CDR1 DFQATT, CDR2 SNEGSKA (reference sequence). This chain's CDR3 is CSAFGQERDTQYF. For the CDR3, the DNA is TGCAGTGCTTTCGGACAGGAACGAGATACGCAGTATTTT.

This clonotype was recorded at least ten times. The chain recombines TRBV2 with TRBJ2-3; 7 bases match TRBD2. V was clipped by 7 bases and J by 1 base; unmatched bases: 8. From germline, CDR1 is SNHLY and CDR2 FYNNEI. The CDR3 is 15 amino acids. The CDR3 DNA reads TGTGCCAGCACCCATCCGCTAGCGGGCACAGATACGCAGTATTTT. Its translation: CASTHPLAGTDTQYF.

This clonotype has a handful of counts. The CDR3 is CASSQGGQGDSPLHF. CDR3 DNA: TGCGCCAGCAGCCAAGGGGGACAGGGGGATTCACCCCTCCACTTT. V usage is TRBV4-1 and J usage is TRBJ1-6; 11 positions match TRBD1. The CDR3 loop spans 15 amino acids. Germline CDR1 is MGHRA and CDR2 is YSYEKL. V lost 1 base to trimming and J lost 8 bases; unmatched junction nucleotides: 1.

In its sample, this clonotype was seen many times. The chain links TRBV30 to TRBJ2-1; D not resolved. Trimming shortened V by 0 bases and J by 6 bases, and 15 bases separated the two germline ends. The CDR3 length is 15 residues. Germline CDR1 GTSNPN, CDR2 SVGIG (reference sequence). The CDR3 nucleotides read TGTGCCTGGAGTGTGGGTTCCCGCCCCTCCAATGAGCAGTTCTTC. This gives the protein CAWSVGSRPSNEQFF. Drawing the rest from reference TRBV30 and TRBJ2-1, the complete variable domain is SQTIHQWPATLVQPVGSPLSLECTVEGTSNPNLYWYRQAAGRGLQLLFYSVGIGQISSEVPQNLSASRPQDRQFILSSKKLLLSDSGFYLCAWSVGSRPSNEQFFGPGTRLTVL.

This clonotype has a handful of counts. The chain couples TRBV7-2 to TRBJ1-1; 7 bases agree with TRBD1. V was pared by 5 bases and J by 7 bases, with 7 bases of the junction left unmatched. CDR3 length equals 13 residues. Germline V lookup: CDR1 SGHTA, CDR2 FQGNSA. The CDR3 nucleotides are TGTGCCAGCAGCGTCCACAGGGGCGGTGAAGCTTTCTTT. Amino acids: CASSVHRGGEAFF.

The sample holds a few counts of this clonotype. V and J are TRBV28 and TRBJ2-1; D perhaps matches TRBD2 (6 bases). CDR3 size: 19 residues. Germline V gives CDR1 MDHEN, CDR2 SYDVKM. Trimming took off 10 bases at V and 3 bases at J, with 31 bases between the two ends. CDR3: CATSTTYGVGGPDYNEQFF. CDR3 DNA sequence: TGTGCCACCTCGACCACTTACGGTGTAGGAGGGCCCGACTACAATGAGCAGTTCTTC.

This clonotype was observed at least ten times. The chain joins TRBV27 to TRBJ2-7, with 8 nucleotides matching TRBD2. The V gene end was trimmed by 5 bases and the J gene end by 3 bases; junction bases not matched to a gene: 9. CDR1 MNHEY and CDR2 SMNVEV come from the germline V gene (reference sequence). The CDR3 has 15 residues. The DNA of the CDR3 is TGTGCCAGCAGTGGTGTAACGGGGGGGTACTACGAGCAGTACTTC. Protein product: CASSGVTGGYYEQYF.

The chain joins TRBV28 to TRBJ2-5; D possibly uses TRBD1 or TRBD2 (5 bases each). The CDR3 extends over 14 amino acids. From germline, CDR1 is MDHEN and CDR2 SYDVKM. V lost 4 bases and J 5 bases, leaving 14 bases between the germline ends. The CDR3 sequence: CASSSGTDGETQYF. As DNA, the CDR3 is TGTGCCAGCAGTTCCGGGACGGACGGGGAGACCCAGTACTTC.

The J gene is TRBJ2-1, the V gene TRBV6-2 or TRBV6-3; TRBD2 matches 12 bases. The J segment lost 2 bases and the V segment lost 6 bases, leaving 5 bases of the junction unmatched. Germline V CDR1 and CDR2: MNHEY, SVGEGT. The CDR3 contains 16 residues. Here the CDR3 DNA reads TGTGCCAGCAGGGTTAGACTAGCGGGAGCCTACAATGAGCAGTTCTTC. Translated: CASRVRLAGAYNEQFF.

This clonotype was observed a few times. The rearrangement links TRBV30 to TRBJ2-2; 10 positions agree with TRBD2. V gave up 0 bases and J gave up 4 bases; unmatched junction bases: 8. This CDR3 has 17 residues. Germline values: CDR1 GTSNPN, CDR2 SVGIG (reference sequence). Here the CDR3 reads CAWSVPAGGPGTGELFF. CDR3 nucleotide sequence: TGTGCCTGGAGTGTACCAGCGGGAGGGCCGGGCACCGGGGAGCTGTTTTTT.

This clonotype was detected a few times. This chain links TRBV7-9 with TRBJ1-6; no clear D. Germline-derived CDR1 and CDR2 are SEHNR and FQNEAQ (reference sequence). Trimming stripped 3 bases from V and 11 bases from J, with 8 bases between. CDR3 length: 12 residues. CDR3 coding DNA: TGTGCCAGCAGCTTCGGTTACACACCCCTCCACTTT. This codes for CASSFGYTPLHF. Full variable domain (missing parts from reference TRBV7-9 and TRBJ1-6): DTGVSQNPRHKITKRGQNVTFRCDPISEHNRLYWYRQTLGQGPEFLTYFQNEAQLEKSRLLSDRFSAERPKGSFSTLEIQRTEQGDSAMYLCASSFGYTPLHFGNGTRLTVT.